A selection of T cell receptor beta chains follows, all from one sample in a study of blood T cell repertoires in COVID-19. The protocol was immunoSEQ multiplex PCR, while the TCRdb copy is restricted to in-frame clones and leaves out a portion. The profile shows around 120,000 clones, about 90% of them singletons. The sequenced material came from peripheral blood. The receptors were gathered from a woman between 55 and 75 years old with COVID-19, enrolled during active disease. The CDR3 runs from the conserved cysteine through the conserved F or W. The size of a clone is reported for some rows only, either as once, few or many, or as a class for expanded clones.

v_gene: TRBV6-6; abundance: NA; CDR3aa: CASSILSPLEAYEQYF
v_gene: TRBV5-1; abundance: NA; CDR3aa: CASSLAGQGGYGYTF
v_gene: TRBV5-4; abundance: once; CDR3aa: CASSSPGQGYTGELFF
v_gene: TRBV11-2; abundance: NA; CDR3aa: CASSLVLSSYEQYF
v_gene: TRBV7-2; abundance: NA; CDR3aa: CASSLSFAGFNGYTF
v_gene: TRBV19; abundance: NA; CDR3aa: CASIDSDRGRRVENSEAFF
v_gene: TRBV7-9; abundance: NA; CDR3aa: CASSLASGVTEAFF
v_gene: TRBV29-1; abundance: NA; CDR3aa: CSVGGSSGNTIYF
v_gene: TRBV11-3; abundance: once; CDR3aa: CASRRPGLAGGLPQETQYF
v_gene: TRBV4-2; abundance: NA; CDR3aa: CASSQGQGARGYTF
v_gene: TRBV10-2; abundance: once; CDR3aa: CASSGNRENYGYTF
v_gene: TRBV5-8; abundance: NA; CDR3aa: CASSLGLAGGVTSYEQYF
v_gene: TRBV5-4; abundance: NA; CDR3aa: CASSPPGVSEANYGYTF
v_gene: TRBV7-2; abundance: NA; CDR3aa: CASSLVLHNSPLHF
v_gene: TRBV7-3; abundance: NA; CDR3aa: CASSFQGLASTQYF
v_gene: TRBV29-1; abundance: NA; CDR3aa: CSVYKQGAEKLFF
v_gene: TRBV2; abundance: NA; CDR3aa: CASRPPGQSRYGYTF
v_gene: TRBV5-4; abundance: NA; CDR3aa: CASSDGQIGIGGYTF
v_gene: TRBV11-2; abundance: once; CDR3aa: CASSLVTFRNTIYF
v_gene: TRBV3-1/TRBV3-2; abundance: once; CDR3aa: CASSQFDREAFF
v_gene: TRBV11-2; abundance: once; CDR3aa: CASRTSTGRSPLHF
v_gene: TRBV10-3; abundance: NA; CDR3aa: CAISEQPTPLLYNSPLHF
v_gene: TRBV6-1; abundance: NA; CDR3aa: CASSGSRGLLNTEAFF
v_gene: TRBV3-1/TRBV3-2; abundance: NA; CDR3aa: CASSQDTAGGRAFF
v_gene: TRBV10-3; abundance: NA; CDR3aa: CATRGGLVSNQPQHF
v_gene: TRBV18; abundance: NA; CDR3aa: CASSPGQGTLNTEAFF
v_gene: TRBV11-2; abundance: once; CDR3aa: CASSLRGADDSPLHF
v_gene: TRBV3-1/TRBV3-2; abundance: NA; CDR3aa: CASSQGWTTYGYTF
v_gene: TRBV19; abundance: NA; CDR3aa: CASSTDRDGYTF
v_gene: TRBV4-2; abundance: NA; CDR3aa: CASSQPLAGGTYEQYF
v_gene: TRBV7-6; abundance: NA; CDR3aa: CASSLGGVSPLHF
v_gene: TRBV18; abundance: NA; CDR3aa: CASSPDLAGPQRSGGYTF
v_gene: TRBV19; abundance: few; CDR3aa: CASKANRGYGYTF
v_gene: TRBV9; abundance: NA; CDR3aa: CASSVGTGDMNTEAFF
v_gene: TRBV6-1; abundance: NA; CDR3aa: CASSERGGYGYTF
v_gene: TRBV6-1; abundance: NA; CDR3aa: CASSEGQGYEKLFF
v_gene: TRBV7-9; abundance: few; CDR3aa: CASSYDRAAGELFF
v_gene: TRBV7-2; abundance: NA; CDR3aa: CASSPAVLAGRQFF
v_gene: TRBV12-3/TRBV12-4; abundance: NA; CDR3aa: CASSLSEGYGYTF
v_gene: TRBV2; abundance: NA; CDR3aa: CAGTSGGAIETQYF
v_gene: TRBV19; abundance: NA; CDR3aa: CASSITGGFYGYTF
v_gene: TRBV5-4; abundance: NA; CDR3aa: CASSLRDSAYEQYF
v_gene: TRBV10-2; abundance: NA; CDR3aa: CASSEARLDGYEQYF
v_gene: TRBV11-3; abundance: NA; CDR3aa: CASSPTSGGPRDEQFF
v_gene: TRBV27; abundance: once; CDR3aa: CASSALAGGTDTQYF